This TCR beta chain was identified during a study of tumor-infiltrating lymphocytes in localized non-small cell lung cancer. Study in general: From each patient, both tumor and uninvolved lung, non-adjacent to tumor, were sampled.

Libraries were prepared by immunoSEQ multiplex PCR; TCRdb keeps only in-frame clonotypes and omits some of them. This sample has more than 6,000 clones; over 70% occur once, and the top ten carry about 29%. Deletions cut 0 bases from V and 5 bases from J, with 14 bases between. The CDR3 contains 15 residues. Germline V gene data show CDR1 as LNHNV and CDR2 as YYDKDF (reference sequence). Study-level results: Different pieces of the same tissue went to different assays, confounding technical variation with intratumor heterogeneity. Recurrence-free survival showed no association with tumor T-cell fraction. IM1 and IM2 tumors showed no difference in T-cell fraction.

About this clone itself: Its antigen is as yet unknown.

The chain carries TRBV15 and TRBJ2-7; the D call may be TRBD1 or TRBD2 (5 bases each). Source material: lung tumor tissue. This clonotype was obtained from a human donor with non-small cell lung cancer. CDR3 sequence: CATSRESAGTHEQYF. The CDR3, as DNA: TGTGCCACCAGCAGAGAATCCGCAGGGACCCACGAGCAGTACTTC.